The clone carrying this T cell receptor beta chain was observed at least ten times. What it recognizes is unknown. Each ophthalmopathy patient scored at least 3 on the Clinical Activity Score and at least 4 on NOSPECS grade, with duration under 3 months. This sample holds PBMCs from approximately 9 ml fresh peripheral blood. The J segment lost 6 bases and the V segment lost 1 base, leaving 5 bases of the junction unmatched. Looked up from germline, CDR1 is KGHDR and CDR2 is SFDVKD. CDR3 length equals 17 residues. The record originates from a study of T cells in Graves' hyperthyroidism and ophthalmopathy. Regions amplified from RNA transcripts were the TCR beta CDR3 regions. A set of HTBI primers served as the primers for a first-round RT-PCR of the TCR CDR3. Each CDR3 protein gets one entry after TCRdb re-called the multiplex PCR reads with MiXCR. The profile covers tens of thousands of distinct CDR3 sequences, with 49% appearing a single time and about an eighth taken by the ten largest.

General study findings and limits: Most expanded thyroid clonotypes above 0.001 recurred in blood. Ophthalmopathy onset followed model prediction by a median around 6.9 months.

The source of this sequence is a woman in her 30s with Graves' ophthalmopathy. This chain links TRBV24-1 with TRBJ2-2; 12 nucleotides match TRBD2. The sample comprised blood. The CDR3 DNA is TGTGCCACCAGTGATTTAACCGGGACTAGCGGGCCCGGGGAGCTGTTTTTT. Encoded protein: CATSDLTGTSGPGELFF.